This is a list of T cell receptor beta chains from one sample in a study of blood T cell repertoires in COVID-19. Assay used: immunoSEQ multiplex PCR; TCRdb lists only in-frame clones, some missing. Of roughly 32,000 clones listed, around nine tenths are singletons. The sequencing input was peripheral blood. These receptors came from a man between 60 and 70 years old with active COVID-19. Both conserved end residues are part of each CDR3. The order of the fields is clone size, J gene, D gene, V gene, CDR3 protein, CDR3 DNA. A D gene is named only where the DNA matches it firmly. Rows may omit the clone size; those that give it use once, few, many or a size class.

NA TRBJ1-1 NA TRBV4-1 CASSQGQGRSTDTEAFF TGCGCCAGCAGCCAAGGGCAGGGAAGGAGTACGGACACTGAAGCTTTCTTT
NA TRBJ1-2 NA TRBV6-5 CASRRDNGNYGYTF TGTGCCAGCCGACGGGACAACGGAAACTATGGCTACACCTTC
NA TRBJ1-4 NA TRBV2 CASSRLRTNEKLFF TGTGCCAGCAGTAGACTCCGAACCAATGAAAAACTGTTTTTT
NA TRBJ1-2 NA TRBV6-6 CASSLQSSYGYTF TGTGCCAGCAGCTTACAATCCAGCTATGGCTACACCTTC
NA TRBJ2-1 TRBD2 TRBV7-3 CASSTAPLAGQFF TGTGCCAGCAGCACCGCCCCACTAGCGGGGCAGTTCTTC
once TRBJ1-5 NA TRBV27 CASSQKTGLSNQPQHF TGTGCCAGCAGCCAAAAAACAGGGTTGTCAAATCAGCCCCAGCATTTT
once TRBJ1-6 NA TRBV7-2 CASSPGQDNSPLHF TGTGCCAGCAGCCCGGGACAAGATAATTCACCCCTCCACTTT
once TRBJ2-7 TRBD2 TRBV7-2 CASSLATSGSRYEQYF TGTGCCAGCAGCTTAGCGACTAGCGGGAGCCGCTACGAGCAGTACTTC
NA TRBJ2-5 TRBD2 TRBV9 CASSSSLVGGAETQYF TGTGCCAGCAGCTCCTCGTTGGTGGGAGGGGCAGAGACCCAGTACTTC
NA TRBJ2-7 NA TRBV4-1 CASSLPGAAYEQYF TGCGCCAGCAGCCTCCCAGGGGCCGCCTACGAGCAGTACTTC
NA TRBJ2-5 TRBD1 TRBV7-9 CASSPGQSYQETQYF TGTGCCAGCAGCCCGGGACAGAGTTACCAAGAGACCCAGTACTTC